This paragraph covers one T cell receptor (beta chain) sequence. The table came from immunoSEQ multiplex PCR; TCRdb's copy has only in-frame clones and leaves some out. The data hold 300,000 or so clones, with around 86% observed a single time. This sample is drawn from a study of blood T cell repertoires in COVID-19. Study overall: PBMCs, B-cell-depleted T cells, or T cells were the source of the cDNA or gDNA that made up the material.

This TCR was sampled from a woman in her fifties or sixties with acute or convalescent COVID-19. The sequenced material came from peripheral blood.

The CDR3 reads CASSQGTGRDYGYTF. In nucleotides, the CDR3 is TGTGCCAGCAGCCAGGGGACAGGGAGGGACTATGGCTACACCTTC. The chain links TRBV3-1 (or the pseudogene TRBV3-2) to TRBJ1-2; the match to TRBD1 covers 9 bases. V trimming: 3 bases; J trimming: 3 bases; junction bases outside the gene matches: 5. CDR1 and CDR2 (germline): LGHDT, YNNKEL (reference sequence). CDR3 size: 15 residues.